A selection of T cell receptor beta chains follows, all from one sample in a study of ipilimumab plus nivolumab after autologous stem cell transplantation. Data came from immunoSEQ multiplex PCR; TCRdb stores just in-frame clones and leaves some out. The table lists 35,000 to 50,000 clones, 70% to 90% of them singletons, with around 0.9% in the top ten. This sample comprised PBMCs, obtained in a trial of ipilimumab plus nivolumab as post-transplant consolidation. The receptors here all came from a male donor with multiple myeloma. Both conserved end residues are part of each CDR3. The D gene is left open where the match is weak. Size is omitted from some rows. Given values are once, few, many or a class for expanded clones.

j_gene	v_gene	d_gene	abundance	CDR3nt	CDR3aa
TRBJ2-7	TRBV9	.	.	TGTGCCAGCAGCCCGCCTTCCTACGAGCAGTACTTC	CASSPPSYEQYF
TRBJ1-2	TRBV2	.	few	TGTGCCAGCAGTGACAACGAGGAGGGCTATGGCTACACCTTC	CASSDNEEGYGYTF
TRBJ1-5	TRBV4-3	.	.	TGCGCCAGCAGCCAGCAGGGTGATCAGCCCCAGCATTTT	CASSQQGDQPQHF
TRBJ2-3	TRBV7-9	.	.	TGTGCCAGCAGCCTAAGGGCCGGCAGGGGACTCACAGATACGCAGTATTTT	CASSLRAGRGLTDTQYF
TRBJ2-6	TRBV2	TRBD1	.	TGTGCCAGCGGAAGGGACAGGGGGTTGACTGGGGCCAACGTCCTGACTTTC	CASGRDRGLTGANVLTF
TRBJ2-3	TRBV9	TRBD2	.	TGTGCCAGCAGCGCTCAACGGACTAGCGGGGGGAACACAGATACGCAGTATTTT	CASSAQRTSGGNTDTQYF
TRBJ2-3	TRBV10-1	.	.	TGCGCCAGCAGCCGCAGGACAGCAGATACGCAGTATTTT	CASSRRTADTQYF
TRBJ2-3	TRBV28	.	.	TGTGCCAGCAGTTCCCTCGGTGGGATTACTAGCACAGATACGCAGTATTTT	CASSSLGGITSTDTQYF
TRBJ1-3	TRBV5-1	TRBD1	.	TGCGCCAGCAGCTTTGGAGGACAGGGGTCTGGAAACACCATATATTTT	CASSFGGQGSGNTIYF
TRBJ2-7	TRBV4-1	.	.	TGCGCCAGCAGCCAACAAGGGGGGTTCTCCTACGAGCAGTACTTC	CASSQQGGFSYEQYF
TRBJ2-6	TRBV27	.	.	TGTGCCAGCAGTTTATGGGGGTCCGGGGGGGCCAACGTCCTGACTTTC	CASSLWGSGGANVLTF
TRBJ2-3	TRBV19	.	.	TGTGCCAGTTCCATACTTGGGGGACTCACAGATACGCAGTATTTT	CASSILGGLTDTQYF
TRBJ2-5	TRBV4-2	TRBD2	.	TGTGCCAGCAGCCTACCTAGCGGGGGGAATGTAGAGACCCAGTACTTC	CASSLPSGGNVETQYF
TRBJ1-4	TRBV19	.	.	TGTGCCAGTAGTCACGTCCAGGTGAATGAAAAACTGTTTTTT	CASSHVQVNEKLFF
TRBJ2-7	TRBV5-1	TRBD1	.	TGCGCCAGCAGTTCTGACAGGGGCGACACCTACGAGCAGTACTTC	CASSSDRGDTYEQYF
TRBJ2-7	TRBV1	.	.	TGCACCAGCAGCTCTTCGAGCTCCTACGAGCAGTACTTC	CTSSSSSSYEQYF
TRBJ2-3	TRBV27	.	.	TGTGCCAGCAGTCCGGCTGCGGTTCAATTGGGGACAGATACGCAGTATTTT	CASSPAAVQLGTDTQYF
TRBJ2-5	TRBV2	.	.	TGTGCCAGCAGTGAAGCGCGGGTAGGGGTGGAGACCCAGTACTTC	CASSEARVGVETQYF
TRBJ2-1	TRBV6-6	TRBD2	.	TGTGCCAGCAGGCGGGAGAATGAGCAGTTCTTC	CASRRENEQFF
TRBJ1-2	TRBV15	TRBD1	.	TGTGCCACCAGCAGAGGAATGACAGGGACTAACTATGGCTACACCTTC	CATSRGMTGTNYGYTF
TRBJ2-2	TRBV5-3	.	once	TGTGCCAGAAGCTTTATAACAGTCACCGGGGAGCTGTTTTTT	CARSFITVTGELFF
TRBJ2-7	TRBV5-4	.	.	TGTGCCAGCAGCATAGGACTTAACTACGAGCAGTACTTC	CASSIGLNYEQYF
TRBJ1-5	TRBV10-3	TRBD1	.	TGTGCCATCAGTGAAGGGGGCCAGGGAGGTATACTAAGCAATCAGCCCCAGCATTTT	CAISEGGQGGILSNQPQHF
TRBJ1-4	TRBV5-1	.	.	TGCGCCAGCAGCTTGGCCACCCGCGGTCGGGGACGGGATGAAAAACTGTTTTTT	CASSLATRGRGRDEKLFF
TRBJ1-6	TRBV12-5	.	.	TGTGCTAGTGGTTTGGGGGACTATTCACCCCTCCACTTT	CASGLGDYSPLHF
TRBJ1-1	TRBV4-3	TRBD1	.	TGCGCCAGCAGCCCGGGGACAGGCAGGAACACTGAAGCTTTCTTT	CASSPGTGRNTEAFF
TRBJ1-4	TRBV30	.	.	TGTGCCTGGAGTCCCGGGGGAAAACTGTTTTTT	CAWSPGGKLFF
TRBJ2-1	TRBV11-2	.	.	TGTGCCAGCAGCTCGGGACCATCCAGAAGCTCCTACAATGAGCAGTTCTTC	CASSSGPSRSSYNEQFF
TRBJ2-3	TRBV29-1	TRBD1	once	TGCAGCGCGGACCTCCGAGGACAGGGCACAGATACGCAGTATTTT	CSADLRGQGTDTQYF
TRBJ1-5	TRBV6-6	TRBD1	.	TGTGCCAGCAGTTCTGGACAGGGAGTCCAGCCCCAGCATTTT	CASSSGQGVQPQHF
TRBJ1-2	TRBV4-3	.	.	TGCGCCAGCAGCCAAGTGAAGGGGAGTAACTATGGCTACACCTTC	CASSQVKGSNYGYTF
TRBJ2-3	TRBV7-9	.	.	TGTGCCAGCAGCTTAGGTTCCGGGACGGAACGAGCAGATACGCAGTATTTT	CASSLGSGTERADTQYF
TRBJ2-1	TRBV27	TRBD1	once	TGTGCCATCCAAAGACAGGGGGAGGATGAGCAGTTCTTC	CAIQRQGEDEQFF
TRBJ2-4	TRBV28	.	.	TGTGCCAGCAGTTTCCTCCCCCAAGGAGCCAAAAACATTCAGTACTTC	CASSFLPQGAKNIQYF
TRBJ2-7	TRBV5-1	TRBD1	.	TGCGCCAGCAGGCAAGGACAGGGCTCCTACGAGCAGTACTTC	CASRQGQGSYEQYF
TRBJ2-7	TRBV11-2	.	once	TGTGCCAGCAGACCGGGACGGCTCAGCTACGAGCAGTACTTC	CASRPGRLSYEQYF
TRBJ2-5	TRBV7-3	.	.	TGTGCCAGCAGCTTAACAGTCCAAGAGACCCAGTACTTC	CASSLTVQETQYF